Below, 10 T cell receptor beta chains from the same sample are listed, as sequenced in a study of CD4 T cell repertoires in COVID-19. Sequenced by immunoSEQ multiplex PCR; TCRdb stores in-frame clones only, minus some. The sample has 70,000 to 95,000 clones; around four fifths are singletons. This specimen consisted of CD4+ T cells from peripheral blood, obtained after recovery from COVID-19. The receptors originated from a human donor who had COVID-19.

The chain uses TRBV5-1 and TRBJ2-5, with TRBD2 matching 10 bases. The germline CDR1 and CDR2 sequences are SGHRS and YFSETQ. This CDR3 region has 15 residues. V lost 4 bases to trimming and J lost 3 bases; unmatched junction nucleotides: 6. Here the CDR3 DNA reads TGCGCCAGCAGCACCCACGGGACTAGCGAAGAGACCCAGTACTTC. This sequence encodes CASSTHGTSEETQYF.

This clone occurred once. The CDR3 is CASSQRGLNSPLHF. DNA of the CDR3: TGTGCCAGCAGCCAAAGGGGGCTTAATTCACCCCTCCACTTT. The V call is TRBV14, the J call TRBJ1-6, with 7 bases identical to TRBD1. The ends lost 2 bases at V and 6 bases at J; junction bases unmatched: 1. The CDR3 extends over 14 amino acids. Per germline, CDR1 SGHDN and CDR2 FVKESK.

V and J are TRBV18 and TRBJ2-6, with D tentatively TRBD2 (6 bases). Germline assignment: CDR1 KGHSH and CDR2 LQKENI. This CDR3 has 16 amino acids. Trimming pared 2 bases from V and 2 bases from J, leaving 10 bases between. The CDR3 sequence is CASSPTGGTGANVLTF. CDR3 coding DNA: TGTGCCAGCTCACCAACCGGGGGAACTGGGGCCAACGTCCTGACTTTC.

The V call is TRBV28, the J call TRBJ1-1, with 10 positions matching TRBD1. V dropped 6 bases and J dropped 4; count of bases not matched to a gene: 11. The CDR3 contains 16 residues. CDR1 and CDR2 (germline): MDHEN, SYDVKM. The CDR3 bases are TGTGCCAGCAGCTCTCATGGGACAGGGGTGAGCACTGAAGCTTTCTTT. It codes for CASSSHGTGVSTEAFF.

The rearrangement uses TRBV12-5 and TRBJ2-2; 8 positions match TRBD1. The germline V gene has CDR1 LGHNT and CDR2 FRNRAP. This CDR3 contains 15 residues. V lost 5 bases and J lost 7; bases outside the gene matches: 9. DNA of the CDR3: TGTGCTAGTGGTCCCGAGGGACAGGTTGGCGGGGAGCTGTTTTTT. Translating gives CASGPEGQVGGELFF. Complete variable domain (other parts from reference TRBV12-5 and TRBJ2-2): DARVTQTPRHKVTEMGQEVTMRCQPILGHNTVFWYRQTMMQGLELLAYFRNRAPLDDSGMPKDRFSAEMPDATLATLKIQPSEPRDSAVYFCASGPEGQVGGELFFGEGSRLTVL.

Comment on this clone: This same CDR3 is encoded by further DNA sequences in the sample. V and J are TRBV2 and TRBJ2-1, with 9 bases matching TRBD2. Germline-derived CDR1 and CDR2 are SNHLY and FYNNEI. The ends lost 3 bases at V and 9 bases at J; junction bases unmatched: 3. The CDR3 extends over 13 amino acids. The CDR3 region has the DNA TGTGCCAGCAGTGAGGGACTAGCCTCTGAGCAGTTCTTC. Translated: CASSEGLASEQFF.

V gene TRBV9 combines with J gene TRBJ2-3; TRBD1 matches at 8 bases. This CDR3 has 16 amino acids. The V segment lost 3 bases and the J segment 4 bases; nucleotides outside the gene matches: 10. Looked up from germline, CDR1 is SGDLS and CDR2 is YYNGEE. CDR3 amino acids: CASSERTGFDADTQYF. CDR3 coding DNA: TGTGCCAGCAGCGAGCGGACAGGGTTCGACGCAGATACGCAGTATTTT.

The gene calls are TRBV21-1 and TRBJ1-1. TRBV21-1 is marked as a pseudogene. CDR3 length equals 18 residues. The CDR3 DNA follows: TGTGCCAGCAGCAAACTTTTTAAAGGGATTATCATGAACACTGAAGCTTTCTTT. Protein product: CASSKLFKGIIMNTEAFF.

This clone has only one observation. The chain is built from TRBV28 and TRBJ2-1; D is uncertain. CDR3 length: 14 residues. The germline CDR1 and CDR2 sequences are MDHEN and SYDVKM. V shed 7 bases and J shed 1 base, with 11 bases lying between them. CDR3 bases: TGTGCCAGCACCTTACCCAGGTCCTACAATGAGCAGTTCTTC. This sequence encodes CASTLPRSYNEQFF.

This clone was counted a single time. The chain combines TRBV2 with TRBJ2-5, with 8 positions matching TRBD1. CDR3 size: 14 residues. Germline trimming cut 5 bases from V and 3 bases from J; bases unmatched to any gene: 5. CDR1 and CDR2 (germline): SNHLY, FYNNEI. The CDR3 nucleotides read TGTGCCAGCAGTTTCGACAGGGGTAAAGAGACCCAGTACTTC. Amino acid sequence: CASSFDRGKETQYF.